These 10 T cell receptor beta chains were all obtained from the same sample, sequenced in a study of vaccination and CD4 T cells after COVID-19. These receptors have no known antigen. The assay that was used to sequence DNA from cultured CD4+ T cells was the Oncomine TCR Beta short-read assay. TCRdb called the PCR reads again in MiXCR, with one record for every CDR3 protein. Seen here are roughly 9,300 distinct CDR3 sequences, approximately 51% observed once, and the top ten hold 30% to 50%. As for treatment: approximately 9-day PBMC culture with coronavirus spike peptide pools or control peptides (ViraFEST assay). The sample consisted of CD4+ T cells from blood, cultured in vitro. The source of these receptors is a human donor who had recovered from COVID-19.

This chain connects TRBV2 to TRBJ1-1; D gene ambiguous. There are 15 residues in the CDR3. V was pared by 6 bases and J by 0 bases, with 14 bases between. Germline-derived CDR1 and CDR2 are SNHLY and FYNNEI. CDR3 in amino acids: CASRVPDGLNTEAFF. CDR3 nucleotides: TGTGCCAGCAGGGTACCGGACGGACTGAACACTGAAGCTTTCTTT.

J is TRBJ2-7 and V is TRBV7-2, with no clear D. There are 12 residues in the CDR3. V lost 2 bases and J 7 bases, leaving 9 bases between the germline ends. The V gene's germline CDR1 is SGHTA and CDR2 FQGNSA. The CDR3 protein is CASSLNLGEQYF. The CDR3 bases are TGTGCCAGCAGCTTAAATCTGGGGGAGCAGTACTTC.

This chain links TRBV19 with TRBJ2-2; no clear D gene. The V end was cut by 4 bases, the J end by 1 base, with 10 bases between. The germline V gene encodes CDR1 LNHDA and CDR2 SQIVND (reference sequence). The CDR3 is 15 amino acids. CDR3 region: CASSNRPKNTGELFF. CDR3 sequence (DNA): TGTGCCAGTAGTAATCGGCCTAAGAACACCGGGGAGCTGTTTTTT.

V gene TRBV20-1 combines with J gene TRBJ2-1; D may correspond to TRBD1 or TRBD2 (6 bases each). V lost 3 bases and J 14 bases, leaving 17 bases between the germline ends. Germline assignment: CDR1 DFQATT and CDR2 SNEGSKA (reference sequence). The CDR3 consists of 12 residues. In DNA form, the CDR3 reads TGCAGTGCTAGGGGGGGCTATCCGGGAGAGTTCTTC. Protein sequence: CSARGGYPGEFF.

The genes are TRBV20-1 and TRBJ1-1, with D possibly matching TRBD1 (6 bases). Trimming took 1 base from V and 4 from J, leaving 22 bases between them. CDR1 is DFQATT and CDR2 is SNEGSKA in the germline V gene (reference sequence). This CDR3 comprises 17 residues. The DNA of the CDR3 is TGCAGTGCTAGAGGCTCCACAGGGAATGGAGAGGGCACTGAAGCTTTCTTT. This encodes CSARGSTGNGEGTEAFF.

V gene TRBV7-9 combines with J gene TRBJ1-6; no definite D call. The germline CDR1 and CDR2 sequences are SEHNR and FQNEAQ (reference sequence). This CDR3 region has 14 residues. V was cut by 3 bases and J by 7 bases, with 10 bases left in between. CDR3 DNA sequence: TGTGCCAGCAGCTTTGGTCAGCTAAATTCACCCCTCCACTTT. Translating it yields CASSFGQLNSPLHF.

DNA for the CDR3: TGCAGCGTTGAAGATTTCGACAGGGGGACGAGGGAGCAGTACTTC. As protein: CSVEDFDRGTREQYF. The chain carries TRBV29-1 and TRBJ2-1; TRBD1 aligns across 9 bases. Matching the DNA end better, TRBJ2-7 makes the J call doubtful. CDR3 size: 15 residues. Germline V gene lookup returns CDR1 SQVTM and CDR2 ANQGSEA.

The V call is TRBV20-1, the J call TRBJ1-1; tentatively, D is TRBD1 (6 bases). Trimming removed 0 bases at V and 1 base at J, with 15 bases between. This CDR3 spans 16 amino acids. Germline V CDR1 and CDR2: DFQATT, SNEGSKA (reference sequence). CDR3 loop: CSARDGTRPRNTEAFF. CDR3 sequence (DNA): TGCAGTGCTAGAGACGGGACACGTCCCCGGAACACTGAAGCTTTCTTT.

The chain recombines TRBV19 with TRBJ1-1, with D uncertain. V lost 10 bases to trimming and J lost 1 base, with 16 bases between them. Germline loops: CDR1 LNHDA, CDR2 SQIVND (reference sequence). The CDR3 runs 14 residues. The CDR3 here is CAIRNPPENTEAFF. The CDR3 DNA reads TGTGCCATAAGAAATCCTCCGGAGAACACTGAAGCTTTCTTT.

The rearrangement uses TRBV5-6 and TRBJ2-1; TRBD1 might be the D (6 bases). In germline, CDR1 is SGHDT, CDR2 YYEEEE. This CDR3 region has 16 residues. V was cut by 4 bases and J by 0 bases, with 14 bases left in between. The CDR3 coding sequence is TGTGCCAGCAGCCTGTACAGGGAGAGCTCCTACAATGAGCAGTTCTTC. Its protein is CASSLYRESSYNEQFF.